This T cell receptor (beta chain) came from a study of blood T cell repertoires in COVID-19. For the study at large: Material from acute and convalescent COVID-19 was sourced from the United States, Italy and Spain. PBMCs, B-cell-depleted T cells, or T cells provided the cDNA or gDNA that made up the material.

Original methodology: Amplification of reference gene primers provided the estimated nucleated cell counts. TCRdb's copy holds only in-frame clones and misses some; the assay was immunoSEQ multiplex PCR. From that table come the V and J calls and clone size; the DNA was used to work out D and trimming. This sample has about 110,000 clones; about four fifths occur once, and the top ten carry approximately 4.1%. Looked up from germline, CDR1 is SGHKS and CDR2 is YYEKEE (reference sequence). The CDR3 runs 14 residues. Unmatched junction bases numbered 6, after V lost 1 base and J lost 7 bases. The source material was peripheral blood. The chain is built from TRBV5-5 and TRBJ1-2, with 8 bases matching TRBD1. The clonotype originates from a woman between 65 and 79 years old with acute or convalescent COVID-19. The CDR3 coding sequence is TGTGCCAGCAGCTTGACAGGGGGAGCGGCTGGCTACACCTTC. Its translation: CASSLTGGAAGYTF.